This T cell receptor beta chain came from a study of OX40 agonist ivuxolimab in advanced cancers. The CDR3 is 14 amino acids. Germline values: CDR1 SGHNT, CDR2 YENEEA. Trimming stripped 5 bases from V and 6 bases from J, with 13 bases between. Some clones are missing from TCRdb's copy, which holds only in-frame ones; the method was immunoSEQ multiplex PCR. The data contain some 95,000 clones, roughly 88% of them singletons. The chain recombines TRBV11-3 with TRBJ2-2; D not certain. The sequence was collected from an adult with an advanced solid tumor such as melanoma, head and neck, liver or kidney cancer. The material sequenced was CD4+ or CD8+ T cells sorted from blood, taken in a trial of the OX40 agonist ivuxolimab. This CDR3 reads CASSTAPFPGELFF. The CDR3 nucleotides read TGTGCCAGCAGCACAGCCCCGTTCCCCGGGGAGCTGTTTTTT.